This T cell receptor beta chain was sequenced during a study of cytomegalovirus exposure and HLA in healthy donors. Broader study findings: Three of the chains that were CMV-associated were confirmed in vitro to be specific for CMV antigens. With high specificity and sensitivity, the classifier reportedly diagnosed cytomegalovirus status. Overall, roughly 160 TCR beta chains were annotated as cytomegalovirus-associated.

The germline CDR1 and CDR2 sequences are SEHNR and FQNEAQ (reference sequence). The CDR3 is made up of 13 amino acids. Trimming left V 5 bases short and J 3 bases short, with 11 bases between. The table came from immunoSEQ multiplex PCR; TCRdb's copy has only in-frame clones and leaves some out. The sample records 150,000 to 200,000 clones, approximately 86% being singletons. Points on this clone: Its antigen is undetermined.

The material sequenced was PBMCs. This clonotype originated in a man aged 30 to 45 in good health and CMV-seropositive. This sequence joins TRBV7-9 and TRBJ2-7; the D gene is possibly TRBD1 (6 bases). DNA for the CDR3: TGTGCCAGCAGCCCGGGACACGACTACGAGCAGTACTTC. Its protein is CASSPGHDYEQYF.